Listed below are T cell receptor beta chains from one sample, sequenced in a study of neoadjuvant nivolumab and ipilimumab in lung cancer. Method: immunoSEQ multiplex PCR; TCRdb's copy keeps in-frame clones and lacks some. Of about 7,000 clones listed, over 80% are singletons. This specimen was tumor tissue, taken after neoadjuvant nivolumab, alone or with ipilimumab, at or shortly before surgery. These TCRs come from an adult with non-small cell lung cancer. Each CDR3 is given with its conserved first and last residue. The D gene is left open where the match is weak. The size field is filled for only some rows; it gives once, few, many or a size class.

d_call: NA; v_call: TRBV19; j_call: TRBJ2-1; clone_size: NA; cdr3_nt: TGTGCCAGTAGGGGCGGAGCTAGCTCCTACAATGAGCAGTTCTTC; cdr3_aa: CASRGGASSYNEQFF
d_call: NA; v_call: TRBV5-4; j_call: TRBJ2-7; clone_size: NA; cdr3_nt: TGTGCCAGCAGCTTGGATCGGTTACGCGAGCAGTACTTC; cdr3_aa: CASSLDRLREQYF
d_call: TRBD1; v_call: TRBV5-6; j_call: TRBJ1-1; clone_size: NA; cdr3_nt: TGTGCCAGCAGTGGAAGGACAGGGAGCGCTTTCTTT; cdr3_aa: CASSGRTGSAFF
d_call: NA; v_call: TRBV5-1; j_call: TRBJ2-7; clone_size: NA; cdr3_nt: TGCGCCAGCAGCTTGGACCCTTGGACGGCCTCCTACGAGCAGTACTTC; cdr3_aa: CASSLDPWTASYEQYF
d_call: NA; v_call: TRBV5-1; j_call: TRBJ1-1; clone_size: NA; cdr3_nt: TGCGCCAGCGCCTGGGATCGGAACACTGAAGCTTTCTTT; cdr3_aa: CASAWDRNTEAFF
d_call: TRBD1; v_call: TRBV10-2; j_call: TRBJ1-2; clone_size: medium-sized; cdr3_nt: TGCGCCAGCAGTGGTGAGACAGGGGGCGATGGCTACACCTTC; cdr3_aa: CASSGETGGDGYTF
d_call: NA; v_call: TRBV5-4; j_call: TRBJ2-7; clone_size: NA; cdr3_nt: TGTGCCAGCAGCTTGAGGGGGACTTACGAGCAGTACTTC; cdr3_aa: CASSLRGTYEQYF
d_call: NA; v_call: TRBV10-2; j_call: TRBJ2-2; clone_size: NA; cdr3_nt: TGCGCCAGCAGCGTTAACCAAGGACTCCGCGGGGAGCTGTTTTTT; cdr3_aa: CASSVNQGLRGELFF
d_call: NA; v_call: TRBV7-9; j_call: TRBJ2-5; clone_size: once; cdr3_nt: TGTGCCAGCAGCTACGGGTCAGGGGTCCAAGAGACCCAGTACTTC; cdr3_aa: CASSYGSGVQETQYF
d_call: TRBD2; v_call: TRBV19; j_call: TRBJ2-1; clone_size: NA; cdr3_nt: TGTGCCACCCAGGTCCTTCTAGCGGGGGCCAATGAGCAGTTCTTC; cdr3_aa: CATQVLLAGANEQFF
d_call: NA; v_call: TRBV25-1; j_call: TRBJ1-1; clone_size: NA; cdr3_nt: TGTGCCAGCAGTGCTGGGTCGGCCACTGAAGCTTTCTTT; cdr3_aa: CASSAGSATEAFF
d_call: TRBD1; v_call: TRBV5-5; j_call: TRBJ2-3; clone_size: NA; cdr3_nt: TGTGCCAGCAGCTGGACAGGGTACAGCACAGATACGCAGTATTTT; cdr3_aa: CASSWTGYSTDTQYF
d_call: TRBD1; v_call: TRBV5-6; j_call: TRBJ2-6; clone_size: once; cdr3_nt: TGTGCCAGCAGCAGCCTGACAGGGGGCGCTTTTGGGGCCAACGTCCTGACTTTC; cdr3_aa: CASSSLTGGAFGANVLTF
d_call: NA; v_call: TRBV18; j_call: TRBJ2-3; clone_size: NA; cdr3_nt: TGTGCCAGCTCACCTTCGGGCCGCGCAGATACGCAGTATTTT; cdr3_aa: CASSPSGRADTQYF
d_call: NA; v_call: TRBV10-3; j_call: TRBJ2-7; clone_size: NA; cdr3_nt: TGTGCCATCAGTGGAAGGTCCTACGAGCAGTACTTC; cdr3_aa: CAISGRSYEQYF
d_call: TRBD1; v_call: TRBV18; j_call: TRBJ1-1; clone_size: NA; cdr3_nt: TGTGCCAGCTCACCGGGACAGGGCTTTCGGGGCACTGAAGCTTTCTTT; cdr3_aa: CASSPGQGFRGTEAFF